This entry lists 27 T cell receptor beta chains sequenced from one sample in a study of graft-versus-host responses after intestinal transplantation. Libraries were prepared by immunoSEQ multiplex PCR; TCRdb keeps only in-frame clonotypes and omits some of them. The data contain about 69,000 clones, approximately 92% of them singletons. Sequencing used bone marrow, obtained around 720 days after intestinal transplantation. These receptors were taken from a human patient who received an intestinal transplant, so some T cells may come from the graft donor.

V is TRBV18 and J is TRBJ2-7; D not resolved. The CDR3 spans 12 residues. Per germline, CDR1 KGHSH and CDR2 LQKENI. V was cut by 2 bases and J by 0 bases, with 2 bases left in between. As DNA, the CDR3 is TGTGCCAGCTCACCAGGCTCCTACGAGCAGTACTTC. This encodes CASSPGSYEQYF.

The chain uses TRBV7-9 and TRBJ1-2; 7 nucleotides match TRBD1. Germline CDR1 SEHNR, CDR2 FQNEAQ (reference sequence). This CDR3 spans 14 amino acids. With V trimmed by 3 bases and J by 2 bases, 3 bases remained unmatched. For the CDR3, the DNA is TGTGCCAGCAGCTTCCCGGGACAGAACTATGGCTACACCTTC. Encoded protein: CASSFPGQNYGYTF.

The genes are TRBV7-3 and TRBJ1-1; maybe TRBD1 (5 bases). The CDR3 has 13 amino acids. V shed 3 bases and J shed 8 bases, with 13 bases lying between them. Looked up from germline, CDR1 is SGHTA and CDR2 is FQGTGA. The CDR3 loop reads CASSFTRGWEAFF. CDR3 nucleotide sequence: TGTGCCAGCAGCTTCACCCGGGGGTGGGAAGCTTTCTTT.

Here the CDR3 DNA reads TGTGCCAGCAGTGAATCGGGGAGCGGCTTCTACAATGAGCAGTTCTTC. Protein sequence: CASSESGSGFYNEQFF. The V gene is TRBV2, the J gene TRBJ2-1; a possible D gene is TRBD2 (5 bases). Trimming took off 2 bases at V and 3 bases at J, with 14 bases between the two ends. The CDR3 consists of 16 residues. The germline V gene has CDR1 SNHLY and CDR2 FYNNEI.

This chain joins TRBV5-1 and TRBJ2-2; D call uncertain. The germline V gene encodes CDR1 SGHRS and CDR2 YFSETQ. CDR3 length equals 15 residues. The V gene lost 5 bases and the J gene lost 3 bases, with 14 bases spanning the gap. The CDR3 DNA sequence: TGCGCCAGCAGAACTGCCCGGGCTCACACCGGGGAGCTGTTTTTT. It is translated as CASRTARAHTGELFF.

This sequence joins TRBV15 and TRBJ2-7; a possible D gene is TRBD1 (5 bases). Germline V gene lookup returns CDR1 LNHNV and CDR2 YYDKDF (reference sequence). The CDR3 is made up of 16 amino acids. With 0 bases removed from V and 2 bases from J, the gap between germline ends came to 14 bases. CDR3 nucleotides: TGTGCCACCAGCAGAGATTATGAGGCAGGGACCTACGAGCAGTACTTC. Residues: CATSRDYEAGTYEQYF.

The gene calls are TRBV29-1 and TRBJ2-7; D uncertain. This CDR3 is built from 12 residues. CDR1 and CDR2 from the germline V gene are SQVTM and ANQGSEA. Trimming took off 0 bases at V and 2 bases at J, with 5 bases between the two ends. CDR3 nucleotides: TGCAGCGTTGAAGATCAAGCCTACGAGCAGTACTTC. Amino acids: CSVEDQAYEQYF.

The chain employs TRBV29-1 and TRBJ2-7; TRBD1 is a possible D gene (5 bases). Trimming left V 6 bases short and J 2 bases short, with 14 bases between. Germline values: CDR1 SQVTM, CDR2 ANQGSEA. The CDR3 has 13 amino acids. CDR3 residues: CSVHDSLTYEQYF. The CDR3 region has the DNA TGCAGCGTGCACGACAGCCTGACCTACGAGCAGTACTTC.

This chain uses TRBV6-5 with TRBJ2-1; tentatively, D is TRBD1 (6 bases). The germline gives CDR1 MNHEY, CDR2 SVGAGI. CDR3 size: 14 residues. V lost 2 bases and J lost 5, with 10 bases in between. The CDR3 protein is CASSYGGPNNEQFF. The CDR3 DNA follows: TGTGCCAGCAGTTACGGGGGCCCCAACAATGAGCAGTTCTTC.

The J gene is TRBJ1-2, the V gene TRBV7-3; D is ambiguous. CDR3 size: 13 residues. Germline-derived CDR1 and CDR2 are SGHTA and FQGTGA. Trimming pared 2 bases from V and 0 bases from J, leaving 4 bases between. The CDR3 sequence is CASSLGANYGYTF. CDR3 sequence (DNA): TGTGCCAGCAGCTTAGGAGCTAACTATGGCTACACCTTC.

In DNA, the CDR3 is TGCGCCAGCAGCCGGACAAGCGGGAGGACCTCCACGAACACCGGGGAGCTGTTTTTT. Translation gives CASSRTSGRTSTNTGELFF. The chain employs TRBV5-1 and TRBJ2-2; TRBD2 matches at 9 bases. The CDR3 is made up of 19 amino acids. Germline V gene data show CDR1 as SGHRS and CDR2 as YFSETQ. The V and J ends lost 4 bases and 0 bases, in that order; junction bases with no gene match: 13.

This chain joins TRBV5-4 and TRBJ1-3, with D unclear. Germline CDR1 reads SGHNT; CDR2 reads YYREEE (reference sequence). V gave up 2 bases and J gave up 3 bases, with 0 bases separating them. This CDR3 has 11 amino acids. CDR3 bases: TGTGCCAGCAGCTTTGGAAACACCATATATTTT. This encodes CASSFGNTIYF.

The chain employs TRBV6-6 and TRBJ1-1; D uncertain. The V gene lost 3 bases and the J gene lost 5 bases, with 13 bases spanning the gap. Per the germline V gene, CDR1 is MNHNY and CDR2 is SVGAGI (reference sequence). CDR3 size: 14 residues. In nucleotides, the CDR3 is TGTGCCAGCAGTTATTCCCGGGGTCGAACTGAAGCTTTCTTT. Protein: CASSYSRGRTEAFF.

The V call is TRBV5-1, the J call TRBJ1-2; tentatively, D is TRBD1 (5 bases). In germline, CDR1 is SGHRS, CDR2 YFSETQ. This CDR3 spans 15 amino acids. V lost 1 base to trimming and J lost 6 bases, with 16 bases between them. In DNA, the CDR3 is TGCGCCAGCAGCTTGTTCTCAGGGTCGGCCGATGGCTACACCTTC. Translated, it gives CASSLFSGSADGYTF.

The J gene is TRBJ2-1, the V gene TRBV11-2; TRBD2 aligns across 9 bases. The germline V gene encodes CDR1 SGHAT and CDR2 FQNNGV. Trimming cost V 1 base and J 0 bases; bases outside gene matches: 7. The CDR3 covers 18 residues. The CDR3 DNA reads as TGTGCCAGCAGCTTAGGGAGAGTAGCGGGAGTCTCCTACAATGAGCAGTTCTTC. It encodes CASSLGRVAGVSYNEQFF.

The rearrangement links TRBV7-9 to TRBJ2-5; no firm D call. This CDR3 has 15 residues. The germline V gene encodes CDR1 SEHNR and CDR2 FQNEAQ (reference sequence). Trimming left V 3 bases short and J 5 bases short, with 16 bases between. The CDR3 bases are TGTGCCAGCAGCTTTTCCCCCCTGGATGAGGAGACCCAGTACTTC. It yields the protein CASSFSPLDEETQYF.

The chain uses TRBV6-4 and TRBJ2-1; D gene unclear. Per the germline V gene, CDR1 is MRHNA and CDR2 is SNTAGT. Trimming removed 10 bases from V and 6 bases from J, with 22 bases in between. CDR3 length equals 15 residues. The CDR3 DNA follows: TGTGCCAACAACGAGGCTAGACTTGTTTCCAATGAGCAGTTCTTC. It encodes CANNEARLVSNEQFF.

This chain joins TRBV27 and TRBJ1-2; possibly TRBD1 for D (6 bases). With 4 bases removed from V and 3 bases from J, the gap between germline ends came to 12 bases. The CDR3 totals 14 residues. CDR1 and CDR2 (germline): MNHEY, SMNVEV (reference sequence). CDR3 amino acids: CASSSGQNYYGYTF. CDR3 coding DNA: TGTGCCAGCAGTTCCGGACAGAACTACTATGGCTACACCTTC.

V is TRBV7-2 and J is TRBJ2-5, with a possible D match to TRBD2 (7 bases). V lost 5 bases and J 3 bases, leaving 13 bases between the germline ends. There are 14 residues in the CDR3. Germline-derived CDR1 and CDR2 are SGHTA and FQGNSA. The CDR3 reads CASSLRGGEETQYF. DNA of the CDR3: TGTGCCAGCAGCCTGAGGGGGGGGGAAGAGACCCAGTACTTC.

This clone was observed a handful of times. The chain couples TRBV5-6 to TRBJ1-5; the D gene is possibly TRBD1 (5 bases). The V end was cut by 2 bases, the J end by 9 bases, with 9 bases between. In germline, CDR1 is SGHDT, CDR2 YYEEEE. The CDR3 totals 12 residues. The CDR3: CASSFSGRPQHF. The CDR3 DNA follows: TGTGCCAGCAGCTTTTCGGGGCGGCCCCAGCATTTT. The full variable domain, in which reference TRBV5-6 and TRBJ1-5 provide the parts outside the CDR3, is DAGVTQSPTHLIKTRGQQVTLRCSPKSGHDTVSWYQQALGQGPQFIFQYYEEEERQRGNFPDRFSGHQFPNYSSELNVNALLLGDSALYLCASSFSGRPQHFGDGTRLSIL.

The chain joins TRBV6-6 to TRBJ2-5, with D unclear. Trimming stripped 0 bases from V and 3 bases from J, with 2 bases between. The CDR3 contains 12 residues. Germline values: CDR1 MNHNY, CDR2 SVGAGI (reference sequence). This CDR3 reads CASSYSKETQYF. The CDR3 coding sequence is TGTGCCAGCAGTTACTCGAAAGAGACCCAGTACTTC.

This chain joins TRBV23-1 and TRBJ2-2, with 14 bases identical to TRBD2. TRBV23-1 is noted as an ORF with a role that remains uncertain. This CDR3 has 18 residues. Trimming removed 7 bases from V and 4 bases from J; junction bases left unmatched: 11. CDR3 bases: TGCGCCAGCACTCGGACTAGCGGGGGGCCCCAATGCACCGGGGAGCTGTTTTTT. It codes for CASTRTSGGPQCTGELFF.

V and J are TRBV19 and TRBJ2-1, with D unresolved. CDR1 LNHDA and CDR2 SQIVND come from the germline V gene (reference sequence). The V end lost 1 base, the J end lost 5 bases, and 6 bases lay between the germline ends. The CDR3 contains 13 residues. CDR3 region: CASSIVRDNEQFF. The CDR3 DNA reads as TGTGCCAGTAGTATAGTCAGAGACAATGAGCAGTTCTTC.

The genes are TRBV6-1 and TRBJ1-2, with D possibly TRBD1 on 5 matching bases. Deletions cut 8 bases from V and 3 bases from J, with 16 bases between. In germline, CDR1 is MNHNS, CDR2 SASEGT. The CDR3 runs to 14 residues. The CDR3, as DNA: TGTGCCAGCGGGCCTCGGGAGGGACACTATGGCTACACCTTC. Encoded protein: CASGPREGHYGYTF.

The J gene is TRBJ2-7, the V gene TRBV5-1; 7 bases match TRBD1. The CDR3 length is 12 residues. V was clipped by 3 bases and J by 4 bases; unmatched bases: 1. Germline V gene data show CDR1 as SGHRS and CDR2 as YFSETQ. CDR3 sequence reads: CASSSGQYEQYF. The CDR3 nucleotides are TGCGCCAGCAGCTCGGGACAGTACGAGCAGTACTTC.

The rearrangement joins TRBV6-5 to TRBJ1-4; possible D gene TRBD1, 6 bases. The CDR3 length is 14 residues. Germline V gene data show CDR1 as MNHEY and CDR2 as SVGAGI. Deletions cut 1 base from V and 8 bases from J, with 11 bases between. The DNA for the CDR3 is TGTGCCAGCAGTTACTTATACAGGGCAGAAAAACTGTTTTTT. This codes for CASSYLYRAEKLFF.

This chain connects TRBV6-5 to TRBJ2-1; 8 bases map to TRBD2. This CDR3 comprises 16 residues. V was clipped by 0 bases and J by 10 bases; unmatched bases: 11. CDR1 MNHEY and CDR2 SVGAGI come from the germline V gene. Here the CDR3 reads CASSYSRGAGAGEQFF. CDR3 sequence (DNA): TGTGCCAGCAGTTACTCGAGGGGAGCGGGAGCGGGGGAGCAGTTCTTC.